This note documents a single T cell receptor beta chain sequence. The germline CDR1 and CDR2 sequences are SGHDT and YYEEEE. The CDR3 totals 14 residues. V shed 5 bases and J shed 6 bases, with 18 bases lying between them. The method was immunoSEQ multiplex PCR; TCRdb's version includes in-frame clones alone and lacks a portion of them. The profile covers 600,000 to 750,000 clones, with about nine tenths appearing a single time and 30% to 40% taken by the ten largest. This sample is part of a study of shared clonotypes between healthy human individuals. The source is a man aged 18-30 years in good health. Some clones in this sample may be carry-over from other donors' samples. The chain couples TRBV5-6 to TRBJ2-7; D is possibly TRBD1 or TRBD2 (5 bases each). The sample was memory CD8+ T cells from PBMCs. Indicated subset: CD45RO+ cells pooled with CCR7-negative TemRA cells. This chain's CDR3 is CASSYGTGYLEQYF. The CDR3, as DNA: TGTGCCAGCAGTTACGGGACGGGTTATCTCGAGCAGTACTTC.